The 30 T cell receptor beta chains given below trace back to one sample, sequenced in a study of blood T cell repertoires in COVID-19 (TCRdb year 2020). Library generation was performed with the immunoSEQ multiplex PCR assay. Held by TCRdb, this immuneACCESS table contains in-frame sequences only and omits some clones. Under half of the omission traces to an unresolved V gene where checked; the cause of the rest is unknown. Recorded for this sample are tens of thousands of clones; 90% of them occurred a single time. The biggest ten clones account for roughly 9.1% of the sample. Specimen: peripheral blood. The receptor source for this set is a human donor in a cohort sampled during active COVID-19.

J is TRBJ1-2 and V is TRBV3-1 (or the pseudogene TRBV3-2); 10 bases match TRBD1. Germline loops: CDR1 LGHDT, CDR2 YNNKEL (reference sequence). This CDR3 region has 14 residues. The junction had 3 bases not matched to a gene; V was cut back by 4 bases and J by 4 bases. CDR3 coding DNA: TGTGCCAGCAGCCCAGGACAGGGGGTCTATGGCTACACCTTC. Its translation: CASSPGQGVYGYTF.

This chain connects TRBV5-8 to TRBJ2-7; maybe TRBD2 (5 bases). Germline lookup yields CDR1 SGHTS and CDR2 YDEGEE. There are 13 residues in the CDR3. Trimming pared 4 bases from V and 6 bases from J, leaving 14 bases between. The CDR3 is CASSISVEREQYF. The CDR3 DNA sequence: TGTGCCAGCAGCATTAGCGTCGAACGCGAGCAGTACTTC.

This clone was found once. CDR3 bases: TGTGCCATCAGTGACCCTCGCGGGAACACCGGGGAGCTGTTTTTT. The encoded protein is CAISDPRGNTGELFF. This chain uses TRBV10-3 with TRBJ2-2; no definite D call. The V gene lost 3 bases and the J gene lost 1 base, with 9 bases spanning the gap. The CDR3 is 15 residues long. From germline, CDR1 is ENHRY and CDR2 SYGVKD.

The J gene is TRBJ1-2, the V gene TRBV27, with D hard to call. The CDR3 runs to 14 residues. Trimming removed 3 bases from V and 8 bases from J, with 16 bases in between. Per the germline V gene, CDR1 is MNHEY and CDR2 is SMNVEV (reference sequence). CDR3 DNA sequence: TGTGCCAGCAGTTTCGGGAGGGAACTGAACGGCTACACCTTC. This encodes CASSFGRELNGYTF.

V and J are TRBV30 and TRBJ2-5; 9 positions match TRBD1. Germline V gene sequence: CDR1 GTSNPN, CDR2 SVGIG (reference sequence). V lost 1 base, J lost 5 bases, and 5 bases stayed unmatched. This CDR3 region has 14 residues. CDR3 region: CAWSGGQGMETQYF. As DNA, the CDR3 is TGTGCCTGGAGTGGGGGACAGGGAATGGAGACCCAGTACTTC.

This clone has just one count. V and J are TRBV27 and TRBJ2-6; D call uncertain. Per germline, CDR1 MNHEY and CDR2 SMNVEV (reference sequence). Trimming removed 8 bases from V and 0 bases from J, with 11 bases in between. This CDR3 region has 15 residues. The CDR3 DNA is TGTGCCAGCGGCCGTGGGCTCTCTGGGGCCAACGTCCTGACTTTC. Translation: CASGRGLSGANVLTF.

V gene TRBV18 combines with J gene TRBJ2-3; 7 nucleotides match TRBD2. Per the germline V gene, CDR1 is KGHSH and CDR2 is LQKENI. This CDR3 is 16 amino acids long. V shed 1 base and J 3 bases; nucleotides not matched to a gene: 7. The CDR3 region is CASSPLYGRQTDTQYF. Written as DNA, the CDR3 is TGTGCCAGCTCACCACTCTACGGGAGGCAGACAGATACGCAGTATTTT.

The J gene is TRBJ1-3, the V gene TRBV7-6, with unresolved D. Per the germline V gene, CDR1 is SGHVS and CDR2 is FNYEAQ. The length of the CDR3 is 14 residues. Trimming cost V 2 bases and J 4 bases, with 9 bases left between them. CDR3 DNA sequence: TGTGCCAGCAGCTTATCGGGATCCGGAAACACCATATATTTT. Protein: CASSLSGSGNTIYF.

The V and J genes are TRBV5-4 and TRBJ2-7, with D uncertain. V lost 0 bases to trimming and J lost 5 bases, with 9 bases between them. This CDR3 has 13 amino acids. Germline V gives CDR1 SGHNT, CDR2 YYREEE (reference sequence). DNA of the CDR3: TGTGCCAGCAGCTTGGGAGGCCGGGACGAGCAGTACTTC. It specifies CASSLGGRDEQYF. Combining the CDR3 with reference TRBV5-4 and TRBJ2-7 gives the whole variable domain ETGVTQSPTHLIKTRGQQVTLRCSSQSGHNTVSWYQQALGQGPQFIFQYYREEENGRGNFPPRFSGLQFPNYSSELNVNALELDDSALYLCASSLGGRDEQYFGPGTRLTVT.

The rearrangement joins TRBV3-1 (or the pseudogene TRBV3-2) to TRBJ2-3; 9 nucleotides match TRBD2. Trimming removed 4 bases from V and 7 bases from J; junction bases left unmatched: 12. There are 16 residues in the CDR3. Germline V CDR1 and CDR2: LGHDT, YNNKEL (reference sequence). DNA of the CDR3: TGTGCCAGCAGCCCTGGCGGCGGGAGGGCCGGGCATACGCAGTATTTT. This gives the protein CASSPGGGRAGHTQYF.

The chain carries TRBV7-9 and TRBJ2-7; the match to TRBD2 covers 9 bases. J gave up 7 bases and V 3 bases, and 4 bases lay outside the gene matches. Germline V lookup: CDR1 SEHNR, CDR2 FQNEAQ (reference sequence). The CDR3 contains 13 residues. The CDR3 coding sequence is TGTGCCAGCAGCTTGAGCGGGGGGCGAGAGCAGTACTTC. It translates to CASSLSGGREQYF.

This clone was seen just once. This chain links TRBV29-1 with TRBJ2-7; tentative D call: TRBD2 (5 bases). Germline V lookup: CDR1 SQVTM, CDR2 ANQGSEA. This CDR3 region has 12 residues. V was cut by 4 bases and J by 6 bases, with 13 bases left in between. The CDR3 nucleotides read TGCAGCGTTGGAGGGAGTGTGCCCGAGCAGTACTTC. It is translated as CSVGGSVPEQYF.

The table lists this clone with a few counts. The chain is built from TRBV9 and TRBJ2-2; perhaps TRBD2 as D (5 bases). The CDR3 runs 17 residues. V lost 0 bases to trimming and J lost 5 bases, with 17 bases between them. Germline V gene lookup returns CDR1 SGDLS and CDR2 YYNGEE. As DNA, the CDR3 is TGTGCCAGCAGCGTAGTGGCGGACCTGCGGGTAACCGGGGAGCTGTTTTTT. Translated, it gives CASSVVADLRVTGELFF.

The V call is TRBV10-3, the J call TRBJ1-3; 7 bases fit TRBD1. The CDR3 has 14 amino acids. Germline V gene lookup returns CDR1 ENHRY and CDR2 SYGVKD. Germline trimming cut 7 bases from V and 0 bases from J; bases unmatched to any gene: 3. CDR3 bases: TGTGCCATCAATTGGGACAGCTCTGGAAACACCATATATTTT. This gives the protein CAINWDSSGNTIYF.

The V call is TRBV3-1 (or the pseudogene TRBV3-2), the J call TRBJ1-1; 11 bases fit TRBD1. The V gene end was trimmed by 0 bases and the J gene end by 1 base; junction bases not matched to a gene: 16. In germline, CDR1 is LGHDT, CDR2 YNNKEL (reference sequence). The CDR3 extends over 21 amino acids. The CDR3 is CASSQDSGTGGYESPNTEAFF. For the CDR3, the DNA is TGTGCCAGCAGCCAAGATTCCGGGACAGGGGGATACGAATCCCCGAACACTGAAGCTTTCTTT.

The chain has TRBV6-2 or TRBV6-3 and TRBJ1-2; TRBD1 might be the D (6 bases). CDR3 length: 15 residues. Germline assignment: CDR1 MNHEY and CDR2 SVGEGT. The V end lost 5 bases, the J end lost 0 bases, and 13 bases lay between the germline ends. Here the CDR3 reads CASSPLNRANYGYTF. CDR3 DNA sequence: TGTGCCAGCAGTCCCCTGAACAGGGCTAACTATGGCTACACCTTC.

The rearrangement joins TRBV25-1 to TRBJ1-1, with D maybe TRBD1 (5 bases). Germline lookup yields CDR1 MGHDK and CDR2 SYGVNS. The CDR3 contains 15 residues. The ends were cut back, 4 bases at V and 4 bases at J, with 16 bases in the middle. The CDR3 here is CASSAAGPMSTEAFF. CDR3 DNA sequence: TGTGCCAGCAGTGCGGCAGGGCCCATGAGCACTGAAGCTTTCTTT. The whole variable domain, remainder taken from reference TRBV25-1 and TRBJ1-1, is EADIYQTPRYLVIGTGKKITLECSQTMGHDKMYWYQQDPGMELHLIHYSYGVNSTEKGDLSSESTVSRIRTEHFPLTLESARPSHTSQYLCASSAAGPMSTEAFFGQGTRLTVV.

This chain uses TRBV24-1 with TRBJ2-5; maybe TRBD1 (5 bases). Germline assignment: CDR1 KGHDR and CDR2 SFDVKD. V was trimmed by 0 bases and J by 2 bases, leaving 9 bases between them. The CDR3 has 15 residues. The CDR3 protein is CATSDLNDRQETQYF. The CDR3 DNA is TGTGCCACCAGTGATTTGAACGACAGACAAGAGACCCAGTACTTC.

The chain couples TRBV10-3 to TRBJ2-7; D unresolved. This CDR3 spans 10 amino acids. The germline V and J ends were trimmed by 8 bases and 3 bases, with 5 bases remaining between them. CDR1 is ENHRY and CDR2 is SYGVKD in the germline V gene. The CDR3 DNA sequence: TGTGCCATCGTCTGCTACGAGCAGTACTTC. Protein: CAIVCYEQYF.

V usage is TRBV9 and J usage is TRBJ2-2; tentative D call: TRBD1 (5 bases). This CDR3 has 15 residues. CDR1 and CDR2 from the germline V gene are SGDLS and YYNGEE. V was cut by 2 bases and J by 2 bases, with 10 bases left in between. Here the CDR3 reads CASSVGGANTGELFF. CDR3 DNA: TGTGCCAGCAGCGTCGGTGGGGCAAACACCGGGGAGCTGTTTTTT.

The rearrangement uses TRBV4-3 and TRBJ1-3, with 7 positions matching TRBD1. From germline, CDR1 is LGHNA and CDR2 YSLEER. The CDR3 extends over 16 amino acids. V was clipped by 1 base and J by 5 bases; unmatched bases: 8. CDR3 nucleotides: TGCGCCAGCAGCCAAGGTCGACAGGGTGCGAGAAACACCATATATTTT. This sequence encodes CASSQGRQGARNTIYF.

This sequence joins TRBV27 and TRBJ2-5, with 13 bases identical to TRBD2. Germline-derived CDR1 and CDR2 are MNHEY and SMNVEV (reference sequence). V lost 2 bases, J lost 8 bases, and 2 bases stayed unmatched. This CDR3 comprises 14 residues. The CDR3 nucleotides are TGTGCCAGCAGTTTAGGGGGACTAGCGGGAACCCAGTACTTC. Amino acid sequence: CASSLGGLAGTQYF.

The chain combines TRBV21-1 with TRBJ2-7; TRBD2 was called by the table and not checked on the DNA. TRBV21-1 is a known pseudogene. This CDR3 region has 16 residues. This CDR3 is CASSAHEGGGPYEQYF. CDR3 coding DNA: TGTGCCAGCAGCGCCCACGAGGGGGGGGGCCCCTACGAGCAGTACTTC.

CDR3 residues: CASSPGGGGPGTEAFF. For the CDR3, the DNA is TGCGCCAGCAGTCCCGGAGGAGGCGGCCCGGGGACTGAAGCTTTCTTT. The chain employs TRBV23-1 and TRBJ1-1; D call uncertain. Being an ORF, TRBV23-1 has a function that is uncertain. CDR3 length: 16 residues. The V and J ends lost 4 bases and 5 bases respectively, with 20 bases between them.

The chain couples TRBV19 to TRBJ1-5, with TRBD1 as a possible D gene (6 bases). The V gene lost 7 bases and the J gene lost 1 base, with 23 bases spanning the gap. Germline V gene sequence: CDR1 LNHDA, CDR2 SQIVND (reference sequence). The CDR3 consists of 18 residues. This CDR3 reads CASTPSLGRQVSNQPQHF. Here the CDR3 DNA reads TGTGCCAGTACCCCATCCTTGGGGAGACAGGTGAGCAATCAGCCCCAGCATTTT. The full variable domain, rest sourced from reference TRBV19 and TRBJ1-5, is DGGITQSPKYLFRKEGQNVTLSCEQNLNHDAMYWYRQDPGQGLRLIYYSQIVNDFQKGDIAEGYSVSREKKESFPLTVTSAQKNPTAFYLCASTPSLGRQVSNQPQHFGDGTRLSIL.

This clone has only a few counts. The chain is built from TRBV9 and TRBJ1-1, with D hard to call. This CDR3 comprises 13 residues. Trimming shortened V by 2 bases and J by 2 bases, and 7 bases separated the two germline ends. The germline gives CDR1 SGDLS, CDR2 YYNGEE. The CDR3 nucleotides are TGTGCCAGCAGCGTTTTATCCAACACTGAAGCTTTCTTT. It is translated as CASSVLSNTEAFF.

CDR3 sequence: CASSFPTSGVGAPYNEQFF. CDR3 sequence (DNA): TGTGCCAGCAGCTTCCCGACTAGCGGGGTGGGCGCCCCCTACAATGAGCAGTTCTTC. The V and J genes are TRBV7-2 and TRBJ2-1, with TRBD2 matching 11 bases. V gave up 3 bases and J gave up 2 bases; unmatched junction bases: 12. Germline lookup yields CDR1 SGHTA and CDR2 FQGNSA. The CDR3 sequence is 19 residues long.

This clone has a single count. The genes are TRBV7-2 and TRBJ1-3, with a tentative D call TRBD1 (5 bases). From germline, CDR1 is SGHTA and CDR2 FQGNSA. The V end lost 1 base, the J end lost 0 bases, and 7 bases lay between the germline ends. The CDR3 totals 15 residues. The CDR3 DNA reads TGTGCCAGCAGCTTAGGGGGGGGCTCTGGAAACACCATATATTTT. It is translated as CASSLGGGSGNTIYF.

This rearrangement joins TRBV5-1 to TRBJ2-1; possible D gene TRBD1, 5 bases. This CDR3 is built from 15 residues. The V end lost 4 bases, the J end lost 5 bases, and 16 bases lay between the germline ends. Per the germline V gene, CDR1 is SGHRS and CDR2 is YFSETQ. The CDR3 coding sequence is TGCGCCAGCAGCACAGGAGACGGGTGGAACAATGAGCAGTTCTTC. Translation gives CASSTGDGWNNEQFF.

The gene calls are TRBV19 and TRBJ2-7; possible D gene TRBD2, 5 bases. CDR1 is LNHDA and CDR2 is SQIVND in the germline V gene (reference sequence). This CDR3 comprises 16 residues. V lost 6 bases and J 5 bases, leaving 23 bases between the germline ends. The CDR3 DNA follows: TGTGCCAGTAGCACCAACCTGGCTAGCTCTATCCACGAGCAGTACTTC. Translated: CASSTNLASSIHEQYF. Full variable domain (rest looked up from reference TRBV19 and TRBJ2-7): DGGITQSPKYLFRKEGQNVTLSCEQNLNHDAMYWYRQDPGQGLRLIYYSQIVNDFQKGDIAEGYSVSREKKESFPLTVTSAQKNPTAFYLCASSTNLASSIHEQYFGPGTRLTVT.